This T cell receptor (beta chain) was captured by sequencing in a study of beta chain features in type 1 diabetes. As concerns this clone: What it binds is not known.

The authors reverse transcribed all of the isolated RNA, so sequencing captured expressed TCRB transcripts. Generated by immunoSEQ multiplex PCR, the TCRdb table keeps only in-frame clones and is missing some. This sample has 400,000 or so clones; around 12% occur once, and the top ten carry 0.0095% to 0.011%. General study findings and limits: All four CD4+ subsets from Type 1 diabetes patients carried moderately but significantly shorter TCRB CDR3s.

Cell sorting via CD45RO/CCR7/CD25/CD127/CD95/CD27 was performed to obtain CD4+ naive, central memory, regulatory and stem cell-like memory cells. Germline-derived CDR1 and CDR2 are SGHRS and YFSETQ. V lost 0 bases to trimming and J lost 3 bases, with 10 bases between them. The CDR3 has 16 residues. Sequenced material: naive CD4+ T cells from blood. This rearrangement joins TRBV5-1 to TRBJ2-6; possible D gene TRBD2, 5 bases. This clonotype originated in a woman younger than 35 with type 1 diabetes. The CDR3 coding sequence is TGCGCCAGCAGCTTGGCCGCGGGTGTTGGGGCCAACGTCCTGACTTTC. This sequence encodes CASSLAAGVGANVLTF.